A single sample is the source of the 2 T cell receptor beta chains below, sequenced in a study of human T cells and chemical hapten exposure. TCRdb passed the 5' RACE reads through MiXCR, listing each CDR3 protein once. The table shows roughly 110,000 distinct CDR3 sequences, with roughly 19% occurring only once. Unseparated into fractions, whole blood served as the source from which total RNA was extracted. Receptor source: a human donor in good health.

The chain couples TRBV3-1 to TRBJ2-3; D is perhaps TRBD2 (5 bases). The V gene lost 2 bases and the J gene lost 4 bases, with 10 bases spanning the gap. Per the germline V gene, CDR1 is LGHDT and CDR2 is YNNKEL (reference sequence). The length of the CDR3 is 14 residues. The CDR3 DNA sequence: TGTGCCAGCAGCCAATTGGGAGCGCCAGATACGCAGTATTTT. Amino acid sequence: CASSQLGAPDTQYF.

As DNA, the CDR3 is TGTGCCAGCAGCTTTGTATGGGGACACTCTAACTATGGCTACACCTTC. Translated: CASSFVWGHSNYGYTF. V is TRBV7-8 and J is TRBJ1-2, with D maybe TRBD1 (6 bases). The CDR3 totals 16 residues. The ends were cut back, 3 bases at V and 0 bases at J, with 14 bases in the middle. Germline V CDR1 and CDR2: SGHVS, FQNEAQ.